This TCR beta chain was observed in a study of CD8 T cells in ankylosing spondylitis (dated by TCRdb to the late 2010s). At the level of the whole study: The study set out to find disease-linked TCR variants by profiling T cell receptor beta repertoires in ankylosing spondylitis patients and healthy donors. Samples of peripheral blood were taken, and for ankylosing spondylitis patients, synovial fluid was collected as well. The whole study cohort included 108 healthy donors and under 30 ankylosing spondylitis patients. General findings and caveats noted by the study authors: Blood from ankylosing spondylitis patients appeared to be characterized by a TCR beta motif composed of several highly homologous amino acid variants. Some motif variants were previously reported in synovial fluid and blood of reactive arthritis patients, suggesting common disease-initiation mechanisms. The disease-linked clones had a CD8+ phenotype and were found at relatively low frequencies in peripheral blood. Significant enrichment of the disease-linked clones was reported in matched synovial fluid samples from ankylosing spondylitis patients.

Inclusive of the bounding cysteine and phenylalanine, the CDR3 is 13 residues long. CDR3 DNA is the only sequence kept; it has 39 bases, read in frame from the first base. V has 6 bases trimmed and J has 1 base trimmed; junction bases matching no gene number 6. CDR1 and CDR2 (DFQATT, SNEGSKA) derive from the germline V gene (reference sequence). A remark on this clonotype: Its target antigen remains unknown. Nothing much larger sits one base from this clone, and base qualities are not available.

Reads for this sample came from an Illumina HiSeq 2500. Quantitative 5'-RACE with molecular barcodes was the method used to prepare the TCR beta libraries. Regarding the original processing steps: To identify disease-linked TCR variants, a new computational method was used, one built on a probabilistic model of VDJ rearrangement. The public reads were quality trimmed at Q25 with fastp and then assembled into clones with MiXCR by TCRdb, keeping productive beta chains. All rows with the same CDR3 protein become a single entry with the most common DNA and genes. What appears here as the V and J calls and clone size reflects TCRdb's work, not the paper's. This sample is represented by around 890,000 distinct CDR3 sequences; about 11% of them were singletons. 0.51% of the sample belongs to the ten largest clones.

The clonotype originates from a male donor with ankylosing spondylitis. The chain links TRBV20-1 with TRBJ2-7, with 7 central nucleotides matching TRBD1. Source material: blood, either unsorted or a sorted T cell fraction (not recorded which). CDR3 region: CSAPVTGSYEQYF. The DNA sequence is TGCAGTGCCCCAGTGACAGGGTCCTACGAGCAGTACTTC.